This TCR beta chain emerged from a study of blood T cells in healthy people across ages. Regarding the study as a whole: Both naive CD4+ cell counts and diversity were greater in long-lived donors than in aged donors. Not knowing donor CMV status may have confounded expanded clonotype changes.

Sample donors were healthy Caucasian individuals that came from Russia, aged roughly 6 to 100. There were at least 6 micrograms of total RNA extracted from every sample. Losses at the gene ends were 5 bases for V and 4 bases for J; bases not matched to a gene: 5. Germline lookup yields CDR1 SGHVS and CDR2 FQNEAQ. The length of the CDR3 is 14 residues. There are a few counts of this clonotype. Antigen unknown. Using a J-beta primer mix together with a sample-barcoded 5' primer, a second PCR was run for roughly 7 to 11 cycles. A single record per CDR3 protein comes from TCRdb applying MiXCR to the 5' RACE reads. The table records 650,000 to 800,000 distinct CDR3 sequences, roughly 44% of them present only once.

The chain links TRBV7-8 to TRBJ2-5; 9 positions match TRBD1. The origin of this receptor is a man in his sixties in good health. The sample was blood. CDR3 protein: CASSINRGRETQYF. In nucleotides, the CDR3 is TGTGCCAGCAGCATTAACAGGGGGCGAGAGACCCAGTACTTC.